These T cell receptor beta chains were read from a single sample in a study of persistence of HIV-infected CD4 T cells. Produced via immunoSEQ multiplex PCR; TCRdb's table is partial and in-frame only. This table has approximately 45,000 clones, about 88% appearing once. No antigen has been identified for these receptors. Sequences were derived from CD4+ T cells sorted from PBMCs after roughly 18-hour stimulation, sampled from a patient who received antiretroviral therapy. Receptors were obtained from an adult woman with HIV who was CMV-seropositive. The CDR3 runs from the conserved cysteine through the conserved F or W. The D gene is left open where the match is weak. Clone size is stated in some rows and not others, as once, few, many or a class when expanded.

>TRBJ1-1|NA|TRBV9|NA
CASSVTGNTEAFF
TGTGCCAGCAGCGTTACCGGGAACACTGAAGCTTTCTTT
>TRBJ1-2|NA|TRBV10-3|once
CAITGAGGAPGGYTF
TGTGCCATCACGGGGGCGGGCGGAGCTCCCGGTGGCTACACCTTC
>TRBJ1-3|TRBD1|TRBV7-6|once
CASSRTGVSGNTIYF
TGTGCCAGCAGTCGCACAGGGGTCTCTGGAAACACCATATATTTT
>TRBJ1-1|NA|TRBV2|medium-sized
CASSPLGTRNTEAFF
TGTGCCAGCAGCCCACTCGGGACGAGGAACACTGAAGCTTTCTTT
>TRBJ2-1|NA|TRBV3-1/TRBV3-2|NA
CASMKALHYNEQFF
TGTGCCAGCATGAAGGCTTTGCACTACAATGAGCAGTTCTTC
>TRBJ1-2|NA|TRBV14|NA
CASSQLGEGSGYTF
TGTGCCAGCAGCCAACTGGGGGAAGGGTCTGGCTACACCTTC
>TRBJ1-3|NA|TRBV9|NA
CASSAQGGNTIYF
TGTGCCAGCAGCGCCCAGGGGGGAAACACCATATATTTT
>TRBJ1-3|NA|TRBV5-4|NA
CASSQDSHPGNTIYF
TGTGCCAGCAGCCAGGACAGCCACCCTGGAAACACCATATATTTT
>TRBJ2-1|TRBD1|TRBV19|NA
CASRTGEVDNEQFF
TGTGCCAGTAGGACAGGGGAGGTGGACAATGAGCAGTTCTTC
>TRBJ2-7|TRBD1|TRBV3-1/TRBV3-2|NA
CASRKGQSYEQYF
TGTGCCAGCAGGAAGGGACAGTCCTACGAGCAGTACTTC
>TRBJ2-7|TRBD2|TRBV2|NA
CASSDASGGAYEQYF
TGTGCCAGCAGTGATGCCAGCGGGGGGGCCTACGAGCAGTACTTC
>TRBJ1-2|NA|TRBV5-1|NA
CASSPGGRENYGYTF
TGCGCCAGCAGCCCCGGGGGGAGGGAGAACTATGGCTACACCTTC
>TRBJ2-1|NA|TRBV15|once
CATSRGLDAYNEQFF
TGTGCCACCAGCAGAGGACTAGATGCCTACAATGAGCAGTTCTTC
>TRBJ1-1|NA|TRBV29-1|NA
CSASLGAQNTEAFF
TGCAGCGCCTCCCTCGGGGCTCAGAACACTGAAGCTTTCTTT
>TRBJ1-1|NA|TRBV30|NA
CAWSPLGTFMNTEAFF
TGTGCCTGGAGTCCCTTAGGTACCTTTATGAACACTGAAGCTTTCTTT
>TRBJ2-1|TRBD2|TRBV3-1/TRBV3-2|NA
CASSYGGVSEQFF
TGTGCCAGCAGCTACGGGGGGGTATCTGAGCAGTTCTTC
>TRBJ1-4|TRBD1|TRBV15|NA
CATRLTGSGEKLFF
TGTGCCACCAGATTGACAGGGAGTGGCGAAAAACTGTTTTTT
>TRBJ2-1|TRBD1|TRBV27|NA
CASTRTGGTGEQFF
TGTGCCAGCACCAGGACAGGGGGCACGGGTGAGCAGTTCTTC
>TRBJ2-3|NA|TRBV5-1|NA
CASSLELTDTQYF
TGCGCCAGCAGCTTGGAGCTCACAGATACGCAGTATTTT
>TRBJ2-1|NA|TRBV19|NA
CASSPRVHEQFF
TGTGCCAGTAGTCCCAGGGTACATGAGCAGTTCTTC
>TRBJ2-2|NA|TRBV15|NA
CATSRVPGVGGELFF
TGTGCCACCAGCAGAGTTCCGGGGGTGGGCGGGGAGCTGTTTTTT
>TRBJ1-4|NA|TRBV9|NA
CASSVDSLNEKLFF
TGTGCCAGCAGCGTAGACAGCCTTAATGAAAAACTGTTTTTT
>TRBJ1-2|NA|TRBV12-3/TRBV12-4|once
CASSLGGVAGYTF
TGTGCCAGCAGTTTAGGAGGGGTGGCTGGCTACACCTTC
>TRBJ1-1|NA|TRBV7-6|NA
CASSLETGTEAFF
TGTGCCAGCAGCTTAGAGACGGGAACTGAAGCTTTCTTT
>TRBJ1-2|NA|TRBV15|once
CATSDKRDGYTF
TGTGCCACCAGCGATAAGAGGGATGGCTACACCTTC
>TRBJ1-2|NA|TRBV5-4|NA
CASSIPGGALTF
TGTGCCAGCAGCATACCGGGGGGTGCGCTAACCTTC
>TRBJ2-5|NA|TRBV2|NA
CASKVGETQYF
TGTGCCAGCAAGGTTGGGGAGACCCAGTACTTC
>TRBJ1-5|NA|TRBV6-5|NA
CACAREPYQPQHF
TGTGCCTGTGCCAGGGAACCATATCAGCCCCAGCATTTT
>TRBJ1-2|NA|TRBV5-4|NA
CASSVTGISGYTF
TGTGCCAGCAGCGTTACAGGGATAAGTGGCTACACCTTC
>TRBJ1-2|NA|TRBV28|NA
CATWDGRGGYTF
TGTGCCACATGGGACGGCAGGGGCGGCTACACCTTC
>TRBJ1-6|NA|TRBV20-1|NA
CSASLTNSPLHF
TGCAGTGCTAGTTTGACGAATTCACCCCTCCACTTT
>TRBJ1-2|TRBD1|TRBV5-1|NA
CASSLTTGGGYTF
TGCGCCAGCAGCTTAACGACAGGGGGAGGCTACACCTTC
>TRBJ2-2|NA|TRBV5-1|NA
CASSLGTTNTGELFF
TGCGCCAGCAGCCTGGGTACAACGAACACCGGGGAGCTGTTTTTT
>TRBJ1-2|NA|TRBV20-1|NA
CSVGPTYGYTF
TGCAGTGTTGGGCCCACCTATGGCTACACCTTC
>TRBJ1-2|NA|TRBV4-1|once
CASSPPRSRARGYTF
TGCGCCAGCAGCCCACCCAGGTCCAGGGCGCGGGGCTACACCTTC
>TRBJ2-3|NA|TRBV9|NA
CASSSGTPGTDTQYF
TGTGCCAGCAGCTCCGGGACTCCAGGCACAGATACGCAGTATTTT
>TRBJ2-3|TRBD2|TRBV10-3|once
CAISVAGQDTDTQYF
TGTGCCATCAGTGTAGCGGGACAAGACACAGATACGCAGTATTTT
>TRBJ1-2|NA|TRBV6-1|once
CASSDPNRVGGYTF
TGTGCCAGCAGTGACCCCAACAGGGTTGGAGGCTACACCTTC
>TRBJ1-5|NA|TRBV19|NA
CASSSSRRTYSNQPQHF
TGTGCCAGTAGTTCTTCACGACGGACATATAGCAATCAGCCCCAGCATTTT
>TRBJ1-2|NA|TRBV5-1|NA
CASSFSDIAIYGYTF
TGCGCCAGCAGCTTTTCGGACATAGCCATCTATGGCTACACCTTC
>TRBJ2-2|NA|TRBV2|NA
CASSQLMNTGELFF
TGTGCCAGCAGTCAACTGATGAACACCGGGGAGCTGTTTTTT
>TRBJ2-6|NA|TRBV30|NA
CASYSGANVLTF
TGTGCCTCTTACTCTGGGGCCAACGTCCTGACTTTC
>TRBJ2-5|NA|TRBV7-8|once
CASSLGLLSKETQYF
TGTGCCAGCAGCTTAGGGCTGCTATCCAAGGAGACCCAGTACTTC
>TRBJ1-6|NA|TRBV5-1|NA
CASSPDGSNSPLHF
TGCGCCAGCAGCCCAGACGGGAGTAATTCACCCCTCCACTTT
>TRBJ2-1|NA|TRBV6-2/TRBV6-3|NA
CASSRKGQYNEQFF
TGTGCCAGCAGTCGCAAGGGGCAGTACAATGAGCAGTTCTTC
>TRBJ1-2|NA|TRBV6-1|NA
CASSEDPKTHGYTF
TGTGCCAGCAGTGAAGATCCCAAGACTCATGGCTACACCTTC